Shown below are 14 T cell receptor beta chains from a single sample sequenced in a study of T cells in localized non-small cell lung cancer. Using immunoSEQ multiplex PCR, the repertoire was profiled, and TCRdb retains in-frame clones only, with some absent. The sample consists of about 59,000 clones, roughly 89% of them appearing once. The sample here was peripheral blood, taken before any cancer treatment. These receptors were collected from a man aged 40-75 years with stage I squamous cell lung carcinoma.

The rearrangement uses TRBV5-6 and TRBJ2-5; no firm D call. Looked up from germline, CDR1 is SGHDT and CDR2 is YYEEEE. The ends were cut back, 1 base at V and 4 bases at J, with 2 bases in the middle. This CDR3 region has 11 residues. The CDR3 DNA is TGTGCCAGCAGCTTGAGAGAGACCCAGTACTTC. It specifies CASSLRETQYF.

This sequence joins TRBV25-1 and TRBJ1-4, with TRBD1 as a possible D gene (5 bases). Germline CDR1 reads MGHDK; CDR2 reads SYGVNS. CDR3 size: 15 residues. V lost 5 bases to trimming and J lost 7 bases, with 17 bases between them. Here the CDR3 reads CASSTRGGGSEKLFF. As DNA, the CDR3 is TGTGCCAGCAGTACCCGGGGGGGAGGTAGTGAAAAACTGTTTTTT.

The chain links TRBV28 to TRBJ2-7; 9 bases are shared with TRBD1. Germline assignment: CDR1 MDHEN and CDR2 SYDVKM. V lost 8 bases and J lost 3; bases outside the gene matches: 8. The CDR3 consists of 14 residues. CDR3: CASEADRGGYEQYF. The CDR3 DNA follows: TGTGCCAGCGAGGCGGACAGGGGAGGCTACGAGCAGTACTTC.

V is TRBV30 and J is TRBJ2-1; TRBD2 aligns across 8 bases. This CDR3 contains 13 residues. Germline lookup yields CDR1 GTSNPN and CDR2 SVGIG (reference sequence). V was clipped by 8 bases and J by 6 bases; unmatched bases: 9. CDR3 in DNA: TGTGCCCGCCGGGGGGGCGGGTCCAATGAGCAGTTCTTC. This translates into CARRGGGSNEQFF.

The genes are TRBV15 and TRBJ2-3; 9 nucleotides match TRBD1. V trimming: 1 base; J trimming: 5 bases; junction bases outside the gene matches: 10. CDR1 and CDR2 (germline): LNHNV, YYDKDF (reference sequence). The CDR3 has 17 amino acids. The CDR3 loop is CATSRVNRGRGVDTQYF. The DNA of the CDR3 is TGTGCCACCAGCAGAGTGAACAGGGGGCGTGGGGTAGATACGCAGTATTTT. The full variable domain, completed using reference TRBV15 and TRBJ2-3, is DAMVIQNPRYQVTQFGKPVTLSCSQTLNHNVMYWYQQKSSQAPKLLFHYYDKDFNNEADTPDNFQSRRPNTSFCFLDIRSPGLGDTAMYLCATSRVNRGRGVDTQYFGPGTRLTVL.

The gene calls are TRBV5-5 and TRBJ2-3; D is unresolved. This CDR3 comprises 14 residues. CDR1 is SGHKS and CDR2 is YYEKEE in the germline V gene (reference sequence). V lost 0 bases and J 5 bases, leaving 10 bases between the germline ends. Written as DNA, the CDR3 is TGTGCCAGCAGCTTGGTCTCGGGCGTAGATACGCAGTATTTT. Encoded protein: CASSLVSGVDTQYF.

J is TRBJ2-1 and V is TRBV7-3, with D hard to call. CDR3 length: 14 amino acids. Germline loops: CDR1 SGHTA, CDR2 FQGTGA. Trimming pared 1 base from V and 7 bases from J, leaving 11 bases between. CDR3 sequence: CASSLNARQNEQFF. The CDR3 DNA sequence: TGTGCCAGCAGCTTAAACGCCCGGCAGAATGAGCAGTTCTTC. The full variable domain, completed using reference TRBV7-3 and TRBJ2-1, is GAGVSQTPSNKVTEKGKYVELRCDPISGHTALYWYRQSLGQGPEFLIYFQGTGAADDSGLPNDRFFAVRPEGSVSTLKIQRTERGDSAVYLCASSLNARQNEQFFGPGTRLTVL.

This clone was recorded once. The chain combines TRBV28 with TRBJ2-7, with D hard to call. Trimming stripped 8 bases from V and 6 bases from J, with 11 bases between. Looked up from germline, CDR1 is MDHEN and CDR2 is SYDVKM. There are 11 residues in the CDR3. CDR3 amino acids: CASHGSAEQYF. The CDR3 coding sequence is TGTGCCAGCCACGGTTCAGCCGAGCAGTACTTC.

The rearrangement uses TRBV2 and TRBJ1-5; D gene ambiguous. V was pared by 4 bases and J by 4 bases, with 11 bases between. The CDR3 has 14 amino acids. CDR1 is SNHLY and CDR2 is FYNNEI in the germline V gene. Written as DNA, the CDR3 is TGTGCCAGCAGTGTGTTAATGGGGAATCAGCCCCAGCATTTT. Translation gives CASSVLMGNQPQHF.

V is TRBV28 and J is TRBJ2-7; 7 nucleotides line up with TRBD1. V was clipped by 5 bases and J by 3 bases; unmatched bases: 7. The V gene's germline CDR1 is MDHEN and CDR2 SYDVKM. The CDR3 is made up of 14 amino acids. CDR3 region: CASSPRGGGYEQYF. CDR3 nucleotide sequence: TGTGCCAGCAGTCCCCGAGGGGGCGGCTACGAGCAGTACTTC.

The chain is built from TRBV7-2 and TRBJ2-2, with D possibly matching TRBD2 (5 bases). Germline CDR1 reads SGHTA; CDR2 reads FQGNSA. The V and J ends lost 2 bases and 5 bases respectively, with 6 bases between them. The CDR3 consists of 13 residues. CDR3 loop: CASSLPGTGELFF. For the CDR3, the DNA is TGTGCCAGCAGCTTACCGGGGACCGGGGAGCTGTTTTTT. Full variable domain (rest looked up from reference TRBV7-2 and TRBJ2-2): GAGVSQSPSNKVTEKGKDVELRCDPISGHTALYWYRQSLGQGLEFLIYFQGNSAPDKSGLPSDRFSAERTGGSVSTLTIQRTQQEDSAVYLCASSLPGTGELFFGEGSRLTVL.

The gene calls are TRBV10-3 and TRBJ1-4; D is perhaps TRBD1 (5 bases). Trimming removed 0 bases at V and 8 bases at J, with 7 bases between. The germline gives CDR1 ENHRY, CDR2 SYGVKD. The CDR3 extends over 13 amino acids. The CDR3 loop reads CAISESRGEKLFF. The CDR3 region has the DNA TGTGCCATCAGTGAGTCGAGGGGAGAAAAACTGTTTTTT.

The V gene is TRBV4-1, the J gene TRBJ2-5; D may be TRBD1 (5 bases). The last part of the DNA fits TRBJ2-7 better; the J call may be wrong. Per germline, CDR1 MGHRA and CDR2 YSYEKL. This CDR3 contains 19 residues. The DNA for the CDR3 is TGCGCCAGCAGCCAAGATCTTGGGATGAGGAGACAGAGATCCTACGAGCAGTACTTC. As protein: CASSQDLGMRRQRSYEQYF.

V usage is TRBV20-1 and J usage is TRBJ2-4; perhaps TRBD2 as D (6 bases). The ends were cut back, 5 bases at V and 7 bases at J, with 9 bases in the middle. Germline CDR1 and CDR2: DFQATT and SNEGSKA (reference sequence). The CDR3 is 11 residues long. DNA of the CDR3: TGCAGTGCTTCACGGGGGAACATTCAGTACTTC. Amino acid sequence: CSASRGNIQYF.